Listed below are T cell receptor beta chains from one sample, sequenced in a study of OX40 agonist ivuxolimab in advanced cancers. This table comes from immunoSEQ multiplex PCR, and its TCRdb copy is limited to in-frame clones, with some not included. The table records approximately 80,000 clones, roughly nine tenths of them present only once. The sequenced sample was CD4+ or CD8+ T cells sorted from blood, obtained in a trial of the OX40 agonist ivuxolimab. The receptor set was obtained from an adult with an advanced solid tumor such as melanoma, head and neck, liver or kidney cancer. CDR3s include the opening cysteine and the closing phenylalanine or tryptophan. The order of the fields is CDR3 protein, CDR3 DNA, V gene, D gene, J gene, clone size, CDR3 length. D genes are given only for firm matches. Clone sizes are given selectively: once, few, many, or a class where the clone is expanded.

CASRDAETSSNQPQHF	TGCGCCAGCAGGGATGCGGAAACTAGTAGCAATCAGCCCCAGCATTTT	TRBV10-2	NA	TRBJ1-5	NA	16
CASSVSGWPYTEAFF	TGTGCCAGCAGTGTTTCAGGGTGGCCCTACACTGAAGCTTTCTTT	TRBV28	NA	TRBJ1-1	NA	15
CAGDPGGRETQYF	TGTGCCGGGGACCCCGGGGGCCGTGAGACCCAGTACTTC	TRBV30	NA	TRBJ2-5	NA	13
CATSRNTGELFF	TGTGCCACCAGCAGAAACACCGGGGAGCTGTTTTTT	TRBV15	NA	TRBJ2-2	NA	12
CASRNREATEAFF	TGTGCCAGCAGGAACAGGGAGGCCACTGAAGCTTTCTTT	TRBV25-1	NA	TRBJ1-1	NA	13
CASSSDPDYGYTF	TGCGCCAGCAGCTCGGACCCCGACTATGGCTACACCTTC	TRBV5-1	NA	TRBJ1-2	NA	13
CASSFYQGAEGELFF	TGTGCCAGCAGCTTTTACCAGGGGGCTGAGGGGGAGCTGTTTTTT	TRBV7-9	TRBD1	TRBJ2-2	NA	15
CASSPRYGEAFF	TGTGCCAGCAGCCCACGGTACGGGGAAGCTTTCTTT	TRBV7-2	NA	TRBJ1-1	NA	12
CASNYRLQDEKLFF	TGTGCCAGCAATTATCGACTTCAGGATGAAAAACTGTTTTTT	TRBV2	NA	TRBJ1-4	NA	14
CASSPGNNYGYTF	TGTGCCAGCTCACCGGGGAATAACTATGGCTACACCTTC	TRBV18	NA	TRBJ1-2	NA	13
CASSPSPGQGKQGLNEQFF	TGTGCCAGCAGCCCCTCTCCGGGACAGGGAAAACAGGGCCTGAATGAGCAGTTCTTC	TRBV11-2	TRBD1	TRBJ2-1	NA	19
CASSSSRGSYNEQFF	TGTGCCAGCAGCTCCTCCCGGGGCTCCTACAATGAGCAGTTCTTC	TRBV7-3	NA	TRBJ2-1	NA	15
CASSLGIDSDANYGYTF	TGTGCCAGCAGCTTGGGGATAGACAGCGATGCTAACTATGGCTACACCTTC	TRBV5-5	NA	TRBJ1-2	NA	17
CAWSVDQGLPLLYGYTF	TGTGCCTGGAGTGTCGATCAGGGGCTCCCCCTTCTCTATGGCTACACCTTC	TRBV30	NA	TRBJ1-2	NA	17
CASSSRGSPYNEQFF	TGTGCCAGCAGCTCAAGGGGGTCTCCTTACAATGAGCAGTTCTTC	TRBV7-9	NA	TRBJ2-1	NA	15
CASSPDRGATGELFF	TGTGCCAGCAGCCCCGACAGGGGTGCCACCGGGGAGCTGTTTTTT	TRBV6-4	TRBD1	TRBJ2-2	NA	15
CASTRTGVSSYNEQFF	TGTGCCAGCACCCGGACAGGGGTAAGCTCCTACAATGAGCAGTTCTTC	TRBV6-6	TRBD1	TRBJ2-1	NA	16
CASSWGTSGAEQFF	TGTGCCAGCAGTTGGGGGACTAGCGGCGCTGAGCAGTTCTTC	TRBV28	TRBD2	TRBJ2-1	NA	14
CASSPGGGGARYGYTF	TGTGCCAGCAGCCCCGGTGGGGGGGGCGCAAGATATGGCTACACCTTC	TRBV7-2	NA	TRBJ1-2	once	16
CASSLRTGDGEQFF	TGCGCCAGCAGCTTGCGGACAGGGGATGGGGAGCAGTTCTTC	TRBV5-1	TRBD1	TRBJ2-1	NA	14
CASSLVGLSYGYTF	TGCGCCAGCAGCTTGGTGGGGCTAAGCTATGGCTACACCTTC	TRBV5-1	NA	TRBJ1-2	NA	14
CASSTTRGQGLNEQFF	TGTGCCAGTAGTACTACTCGGGGACAGGGGTTGAATGAGCAGTTCTTC	TRBV19	TRBD1	TRBJ2-1	NA	16
CAWSVRGRVAKLFF	TGTGCCTGGAGTGTACGGGGCAGGGTAGCAAAACTGTTTTTT	TRBV30	NA	TRBJ1-4	NA	14
CASSPLLNTEAFF	TGTGCCAGCTCACCACTACTGAACACTGAAGCTTTCTTT	TRBV18	NA	TRBJ1-1	NA	13
CASSLAGQGAGRSTEAFF	TGTGCCAGCAGCTTAGCGGGACAGGGGGCGGGACGTAGCACTGAAGCTTTCTTT	TRBV7-2	TRBD1	TRBJ1-1	NA	18
CASSFSSGRLETQYF	TGTGCCAGCAGCTTTTCCAGCGGGAGGCTAGAGACCCAGTACTTC	TRBV11-2	TRBD2	TRBJ2-5	NA	15
CASLDRGAVGEQFF	TGTGCCAGTCTTGACAGGGGGGCGGTCGGTGAGCAGTTCTTC	TRBV19	TRBD1	TRBJ2-1	NA	14
CASSQDIFKGRRTNTGELFF	TGTGCCAGCAGCCAAGATATATTTAAGGGGCGGAGAACGAACACCGGGGAGCTGTTTTTT	TRBV4-2	NA	TRBJ2-2	NA	20
CATKGLGRPSTDTQYF	TGTGCCACCAAAGGTCTCGGGAGACCTAGCACAGATACGCAGTATTTT	TRBV19	NA	TRBJ2-3	NA	16
CASSPPTGGNEQFF	TGTGCCAGCTCACCACCGACAGGGGGGAATGAGCAGTTCTTC	TRBV18	TRBD1	TRBJ2-1	NA	14
CASSQENSASNEQFF	TGTGCCAGCAGCCAAGAGAATAGCGCCTCGAATGAGCAGTTCTTC	TRBV4-2	NA	TRBJ2-1	NA	15
CAWSDRGHQPQHF	TGTGCCTGGAGCGACAGGGGACATCAGCCCCAGCATTTT	TRBV30	TRBD1	TRBJ1-5	NA	13
CASTGRTEAFF	TGTGCCAGCACAGGGAGGACTGAAGCTTTCTTT	TRBV10-3	NA	TRBJ1-1	NA	11
CASSVGGNYGYTF	TGTGCCAGCAGCGTAGGGGGCAACTATGGCTACACCTTC	TRBV9	NA	TRBJ1-2	NA	13
CASSLDSRGSGYTF	TGTGCCAGCAGCTTAGATAGCAGGGGATCTGGCTACACCTTC	TRBV7-8	NA	TRBJ1-2	NA	14
CASSQRTGTGSDEQFF	TGCGCCAGCAGCCAACGTACCGGGACAGGGTCGGATGAGCAGTTCTTC	TRBV4-1	TRBD1	TRBJ2-1	NA	16
CASSESRSGGLSNTGELFF	TGCGCCAGCAGTGAGTCGCGGAGCGGGGGGCTGTCGAACACCGGGGAGCTGTTTTTT	TRBV10-1	TRBD2	TRBJ2-2	NA	19
CASSMDSGRVVTGELFF	TGTGCCAGTAGTATGGATAGCGGGAGGGTGGTCACCGGGGAGCTGTTTTTT	TRBV19	TRBD2	TRBJ2-2	few	17
CASQDRGRGGGETQYF	TGTGCCAGCCAGGATCGGGGGAGGGGAGGTGGAGAGACCCAGTACTTC	TRBV19	TRBD2	TRBJ2-5	NA	16